This TCR beta chain was sequenced for a study of post-analysis software for immune sequencing data. On the study more broadly: Both relapsing-remitting and secondary progressive multiple sclerosis featured among the disease courses, as did progressive-relapsing multiple sclerosis. The study, taken as a whole, reports: When the samples were clustered directly with F measure, those that had been prepared in the same batch showed strong co-clustering.

A word on this clonotype: Its cognate antigen is unknown.

Prepared libraries of TCR beta cDNA carried unique molecular identifiers. TCRdb independently ran MiXCR on the PCR reads; one entry per CDR3 protein. The data show roughly 670,000 distinct CDR3 sequences, approximately 59% seen once. The receptor was derived from a girl between 2 and 10 years old with multiple sclerosis. The specimen was blood.

The CDR3 nucleotides read TGTGCCAGCAGCCACAACCGGGGACAGGGGTTCTACGAGCAGTACTTC. Translation: CASSHNRGQGFYEQYF. This chain links TRBV5-8 with TRBJ2-7, with 10 positions matching TRBD1. This CDR3 has 16 amino acids. Losses at the gene ends were 4 bases for V and 3 bases for J; bases not matched to a gene: 10. CDR1 and CDR2 (germline): SGHTS, YDEGEE.